This TCR beta chain came from a study of T cell repertoires in aging, cancer and after chemotherapy. Study-level information: Repeat sampling of healthy donors over several months to years showed clear clonal overlap.

TRB rearrangements spanning V, D and J were amplified using mixed TRB-A/B primers. TCRdb processed the multiplex PCR reads anew with MiXCR; each CDR3 protein has one entry. The sample has about 11,000 distinct CDR3 sequences, around 42% seen once. On this clonotype: As yet, its antigen is unknown.

TCR beta rearrangements were amplified from peripheral blood genomic DNA. V dropped 3 bases and J dropped 4; count of bases not matched to a gene: 8. This CDR3 is 16 amino acids long. From germline, CDR1 is MRHNA and CDR2 SNTAGT. The study's findings and limits: In cancer patients, declining TCR diversity with age involved lost richness and lost evenness. Age-matched healthy donors had significantly more diverse, less clonal blood TCR repertoires than untreated cancer patients.

Sequencing was done on a sample of blood. This sequence joins TRBV6-4 and TRBJ2-3; 9 bases align to TRBD2. The receptor's source is a human donor in good health. The CDR3 nucleotides are TGTGCCAGCAGTGATGTTGCGGGGGGGCACTCAGATACGCAGTATTTT. Amino acids: CASSDVAGGHSDTQYF.